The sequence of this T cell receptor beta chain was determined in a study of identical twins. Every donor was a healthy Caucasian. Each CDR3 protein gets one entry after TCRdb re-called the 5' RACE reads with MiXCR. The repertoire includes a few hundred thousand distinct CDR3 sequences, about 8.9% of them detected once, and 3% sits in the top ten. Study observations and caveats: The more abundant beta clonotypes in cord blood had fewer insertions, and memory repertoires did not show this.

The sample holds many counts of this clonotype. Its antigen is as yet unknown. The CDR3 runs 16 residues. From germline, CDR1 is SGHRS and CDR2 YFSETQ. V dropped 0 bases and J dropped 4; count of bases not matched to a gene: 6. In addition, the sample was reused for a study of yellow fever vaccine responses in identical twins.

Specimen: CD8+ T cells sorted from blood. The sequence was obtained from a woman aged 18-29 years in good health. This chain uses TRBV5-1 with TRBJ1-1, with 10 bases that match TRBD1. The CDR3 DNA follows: TGCGCCAGCAGCTTGGCCGGGACAGGGGAGTTCACTGAAGCTTTCTTT. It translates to CASSLAGTGEFTEAFF.